The source of this TCR beta chain is a study of blood T cell repertoires in COVID-19. The CDR3 totals 17 residues. Trimming cost V 5 bases and J 0 bases; bases outside gene matches: 11. Germline CDR1 reads SGHAT; CDR2 reads FQNNGV. Using immunoSEQ multiplex PCR, the repertoire was profiled, and TCRdb retains in-frame clones only, with some absent. The repertoire holds fewer than 500,000 clones, with around 90% as singletons. V is TRBV11-2 and J is TRBJ2-7; 9 bases map to TRBD1. Sequenced: peripheral blood. The clonotype was recovered from a man between 18 and 29 years old with COVID-19, enrolled during active disease. The CDR3 loop is CASSLTPGTGFSYEQYF. The CDR3 DNA follows: TGTGCCAGCAGCCTAACGCCAGGGACAGGGTTCTCCTACGAGCAGTACTTC.